This TCR beta chain is from a study of shared clonotypes between healthy human individuals. Germline trimming cut 8 bases from V and 13 bases from J; bases unmatched to any gene: 9. The CDR3 is made up of 12 amino acids. Germline CDR1 reads KGHSH; CDR2 reads LQKENI. The repertoire was sequenced with immunoSEQ multiplex PCR; TCRdb's copy has only in-frame clones and lacks some. Here the sample spans over a million clones, around 97% being singletons. The clonotype was recovered from a young man in good health. This chain links TRBV18 with TRBJ2-2, with 8 nucleotides matching TRBD2. The sequenced sample was naive CD4+ T cells sorted from blood. Noted subset: CD45RA+ positively selected. The CDR3 DNA sequence: TGTGCCAGCACTCTCGGGAGGGAGACGCTGTTTTTT. This codes for CASTLGRETLFF.